The rows below give T cell receptor beta chains drawn from one sample of a study of cytomegalovirus exposure and HLA in healthy donors. Sequenced by immunoSEQ multiplex PCR; TCRdb stores in-frame clones only, minus some. The sample includes roughly 120,000 clones, about nine tenths of them seen just once. Material for sequencing was PBMCs. These receptors were obtained from a man aged 18 to 30 in good health and CMV-seropositive. Each CDR3 is given with its conserved first and last residue.

cdr3_length: 16; v_call: TRBV14; j_call: TRBJ2-3; cdr3_aa: CASSTPTGSLRDTQYF
cdr3_length: 11; v_call: TRBV30; j_call: TRBJ1-2; cdr3_aa: CAWSTGSGYTF
cdr3_length: 15; v_call: TRBV9; j_call: TRBJ1-6; cdr3_aa: CASSVGSTGVSPLHF
cdr3_length: 16; v_call: TRBV7-2; j_call: TRBJ1-3; cdr3_aa: CASSLGGADSGNTIYF
cdr3_length: 12; v_call: TRBV7-9; j_call: TRBJ1-1; cdr3_aa: CASSFSDTEAFF
cdr3_length: 15; v_call: TRBV4-2; j_call: TRBJ1-2; cdr3_aa: CASSQETGGAGGYTF
cdr3_length: 17; v_call: TRBV18; j_call: TRBJ1-6; cdr3_aa: CASSPLTPGQGLSPLHF
cdr3_length: 16; v_call: TRBV19; j_call: TRBJ2-3; cdr3_aa: CASTPRLWVGEDTQYF
cdr3_length: 15; v_call: TRBV4-1; j_call: TRBJ2-2; cdr3_aa: CASSQSSRDTGELFF
cdr3_length: 14; v_call: TRBV7-9; j_call: TRBJ1-2; cdr3_aa: CASSFAGVGYGYTF
cdr3_length: 14; v_call: TRBV5-1; j_call: TRBJ2-2; cdr3_aa: CASSLRQGAGELFF
cdr3_length: 15; v_call: TRBV4-3; j_call: TRBJ2-7; cdr3_aa: CASSQERGGGYEQYF
cdr3_length: 14; v_call: TRBV19; j_call: TRBJ1-5; cdr3_aa: CASSIPRENQPQHF
cdr3_length: 15; v_call: TRBV2; j_call: TRBJ1-6; cdr3_aa: CASSVVGSYNSPLHF
cdr3_length: 13; v_call: TRBV19; j_call: TRBJ1-5; cdr3_aa: CATSRRSNQPQHF
cdr3_length: 19; v_call: TRBV5-1; j_call: TRBJ1-1; cdr3_aa: CASSQTLGQVAPQNTEAFF
cdr3_length: 14; v_call: TRBV4-3; j_call: TRBJ1-2; cdr3_aa: CASSQERSGYGYTF
cdr3_length: 13; v_call: TRBV4-1; j_call: TRBJ1-4; cdr3_aa: CASSATGSEKLFF
cdr3_length: 16; v_call: TRBV5-1; j_call: TRBJ1-4; cdr3_aa: CASSYGQGATNEKLFF
cdr3_length: 13; v_call: TRBV18; j_call: TRBJ1-1; cdr3_aa: CASSSTGNTEAFF
cdr3_length: 13; v_call: TRBV5-6; j_call: TRBJ1-3; cdr3_aa: CASSPGQGDTIYF
cdr3_length: 16; v_call: TRBV10-1; j_call: TRBJ2-3; cdr3_aa: CASSHRGTVVTDTQYF
cdr3_length: 16; v_call: TRBV11-2; j_call: TRBJ1-1; cdr3_aa: CASSPWDRGSNTEAFF
cdr3_length: 16; v_call: TRBV11-2; j_call: TRBJ1-4; cdr3_aa: CASSLGERNGNEKLFF
cdr3_length: 13; v_call: TRBV7-9; j_call: TRBJ1-3; cdr3_aa: CASSNRRGNTIYF
cdr3_length: 14; v_call: TRBV19; j_call: TRBJ1-6; cdr3_aa: CASSMAGVNSPLHF
cdr3_length: 13; v_call: TRBV30; j_call: TRBJ1-3; cdr3_aa: CAWRQGPGNTIYF
cdr3_length: 14; v_call: TRBV5-1; j_call: TRBJ2-7; cdr3_aa: CASTTGTATGEQYF
cdr3_length: 15; v_call: TRBV5-4; j_call: TRBJ2-5; cdr3_aa: CASSLKGTGQETQYF
cdr3_length: 16; v_call: TRBV2; j_call: TRBJ1-6; cdr3_aa: CASSAGYFSYNSPLHF
cdr3_length: 14; v_call: TRBV4-1; j_call: TRBJ2-3; cdr3_aa: CASRTSASTDTQYF
cdr3_length: 15; v_call: TRBV6-6; j_call: TRBJ2-6; cdr3_aa: CASSAGHTGANVLTF
cdr3_length: 11; v_call: TRBV6-6; j_call: TRBJ2-1; cdr3_aa: CASSQYNEQFF
cdr3_length: 14; v_call: TRBV5-1; j_call: TRBJ1-4; cdr3_aa: CASSLNSPNEKLFF
cdr3_length: 19; v_call: TRBV30; j_call: TRBJ1-5; cdr3_aa: CAWSGRGTGLFGSNQPQHF
cdr3_length: 17; v_call: TRBV7-8; j_call: TRBJ2-2; cdr3_aa: CASSLFGLAGNTGELFF
cdr3_length: 14; v_call: TRBV9; j_call: TRBJ1-2; cdr3_aa: CASTSGTGASGYTF
cdr3_length: 13; v_call: TRBV19; j_call: TRBJ2-2; cdr3_aa: CAAGGRGTGELFF
cdr3_length: 13; v_call: TRBV27; j_call: TRBJ2-5; cdr3_aa: CASTPGIQETQYF
cdr3_length: 14; v_call: TRBV7-6; j_call: TRBJ1-4; cdr3_aa: CASSPGTGTAELFF
cdr3_length: 15; v_call: TRBV5-1; j_call: TRBJ1-2; cdr3_aa: CASSLAGTGGEGYTF